This T cell receptor beta chain appears in the sequencing data of a study of CD8 T cells in ankylosing spondylitis. The germline gives CDR1 SGHTA, CDR2 FQGTGA. This CDR3 spans 16 amino acids. The V gene lost 0 bases and the J gene lost 1 base, with 12 bases spanning the gap. The TCR beta libraries were generated through quantitative 5'-RACE incorporating molecular barcodes. TCRdb reanalysed the 5' RACE reads using MiXCR and keeps one entry per CDR3 protein. The sample yields roughly 240,000 distinct CDR3 sequences, roughly 8.2% seen once. This clonotype appeared many times. Material: blood, either unsorted or a sorted T cell fraction (not recorded which). The chain couples TRBV7-3 to TRBJ2-5; possibly TRBD1 for D (6 bases). This TCR was recovered from a female donor with ankylosing spondylitis or in good health (not recorded which). The CDR3 loop reads CASSLTVRTAQETQYF. In DNA form, the CDR3 reads TGTGCCAGCAGCTTAACAGTGAGGACAGCCCAAGAGACCCAGTACTTC.